The next 17 T cell receptor beta chains were all read from a single sample in a study of CD8+ T cells in alopecia areata. Sequencing relied on a cDNA template that was reverse transcribed from extracted RNA. Using immunoSEQ multiplex PCR, the repertoire was profiled, and TCRdb retains in-frame clones only, with some absent. The sample lists 140,000 to 150,000 clones, roughly 62% seen once, with roughly 6.5% in the top ten. Source: CD4+ T cells sorted from blood, taken at week 0. Receptors originate from a human donor with alopecia areata.

The chain is built from TRBV6-6 and TRBJ2-5; 13 nucleotides line up with TRBD2. Germline CDR1 reads MNHNY; CDR2 reads SVGAGI (reference sequence). This CDR3 is 16 amino acids long. The V segment lost 8 bases and the J segment 5 bases; nucleotides outside the gene matches: 11. The CDR3 nucleotides are TGTGCCAGCTCCGGCCCCCTACTAGCGGGGGGGGAGACCCAGTACTTC. Protein: CASSGPLLAGGETQYF.

This clone was found once. The chain has TRBV29-1 and TRBJ1-1; the match to TRBD1 covers 7 bases. The CDR3 is made up of 11 amino acids. Unmatched junction bases numbered 5, after V lost 5 bases and J lost 8 bases. Looked up from germline, CDR1 is SQVTM and CDR2 is ANQGSEA. CDR3 bases: TGCAGCGTTAACTGGGGACAGGAAGCTTTCTTT. This translates into CSVNWGQEAFF.

V usage is TRBV6-5 and J usage is TRBJ2-3, with D possibly TRBD1 on 5 matching bases. Germline V gene sequence: CDR1 MNHEY, CDR2 SVGAGI. The CDR3 contains 14 residues. V was pared by 2 bases and J by 2 bases, with 8 bases between. The CDR3 loop reads CASSYVRATDTQYF. CDR3 nucleotide sequence: TGTGCCAGCAGTTACGTCAGGGCCACAGATACGCAGTATTTT.

The V call is TRBV4-3, the J call TRBJ2-1, with D possibly being TRBD2 (6 bases). CDR3 size: 14 residues. The germline gives CDR1 LGHNA, CDR2 YSLEER. V gave up 0 bases and J gave up 7 bases, with 10 bases separating them. CDR3 amino acids: CASSQDLGGNEQFF. DNA for the CDR3: TGCGCCAGCAGCCAAGATCTTGGAGGGAATGAGCAGTTCTTC.

This rearrangement joins TRBV25-1 to TRBJ1-2; unclear D gene. The length of the CDR3 is 14 residues. The V gene lost 6 bases and the J gene lost 2 bases, with 13 bases spanning the gap. Germline assignment: CDR1 MGHDK and CDR2 SYGVNS. This CDR3 is CASRPSGINYGYTF. The CDR3 DNA reads TGTGCCAGCAGACCCTCCGGGATCAACTATGGCTACACCTTC.

This chain links TRBV29-1 with TRBJ1-2; unclear D gene. The CDR3 consists of 12 residues. V was shortened by 4 bases and J by 4 bases, with 10 bases between the two germline ends. Germline values: CDR1 SQVTM, CDR2 ANQGSEA. The CDR3 region is CSVVSDSYGYTF. Here the CDR3 DNA reads TGCAGCGTTGTCAGCGATTCCTATGGCTACACCTTC.

The chain combines TRBV4-1 with TRBJ1-2, with D unresolved. Germline CDR1 MGHRA, CDR2 YSYEKL. The CDR3 spans 13 residues. With 0 bases removed from V and 7 bases from J, the gap between germline ends came to 9 bases. This CDR3 is CASSQEYTGGYTF. DNA of the CDR3: TGCGCCAGCAGCCAAGAGTATACCGGTGGCTACACCTTC.

The chain carries TRBV4-1 and TRBJ2-3, with D perhaps being TRBD1 or TRBD2 (5 bases each). V lost 4 bases and J 2 bases, leaving 13 bases between the germline ends. The length of the CDR3 is 15 residues. The V gene's germline CDR1 is MGHRA and CDR2 YSYEKL. The CDR3 nucleotides are TGCGCCAGCAGCCCGGGGCAGGGCCCCACAGATACGCAGTATTTT. Encoded protein: CASSPGQGPTDTQYF.

The chain is built from TRBV5-1 and TRBJ2-5; D assignment may be TRBD1 or TRBD2 (5 bases each). This CDR3 is 15 amino acids long. CDR1 and CDR2 (germline): SGHRS, YFSETQ. V was clipped by 2 bases and J by 4 bases, with 15 bases between them. The CDR3 loop is CASSFGDQWGETQYF. In nucleotides, the CDR3 is TGCGCCAGCAGCTTCGGGGACCAATGGGGAGAGACCCAGTACTTC.

V usage is TRBV18 and J usage is TRBJ2-1; maybe TRBD1 (5 bases). The germline CDR1 and CDR2 sequences are KGHSH and LQKENI. This CDR3 spans 12 amino acids. V dropped 6 bases and J dropped 13 bases, with 16 bases sitting between them. CDR3 sequence: CASSLMGQGQFF. The CDR3 nucleotides read TGTGCCAGCTCCCTCATGGGGCAGGGACAGTTCTTC.

The CDR3: CAWRETRTGGWTEAFF. CDR3 coding DNA: TGTGCCTGGAGAGAAACTCGAACAGGGGGCTGGACTGAAGCTTTCTTT. The chain is built from TRBV30 and TRBJ1-1; the match to TRBD1 covers 9 bases. The CDR3 totals 16 residues. Germline loops: CDR1 GTSNPN, CDR2 SVGIG (reference sequence). The V gene end was trimmed by 3 bases and the J gene end by 5 bases; junction bases not matched to a gene: 13. Full variable domain (missing parts from reference TRBV30 and TRBJ1-1): SQTIHQWPATLVQPVGSPLSLECTVEGTSNPNLYWYRQAAGRGLQLLFYSVGIGQISSEVPQNLSASRPQDRQFILSSKKLLLSDSGFYLCAWRETRTGGWTEAFFGQGTRLTVV.

The chain recombines TRBV9 with TRBJ2-5; D remains unclear. Germline V CDR1 and CDR2: SGDLS, YYNGEE. The CDR3 runs to 11 residues. V was pared by 0 bases and J by 7 bases, with 4 bases between. CDR3 loop: CASSVDGTQYF. CDR3 nucleotide sequence: TGTGCCAGCAGCGTAGATGGGACCCAGTACTTC.

The chain is built from TRBV29-1 and TRBJ2-5, with D tentatively TRBD1 (6 bases). Germline V gives CDR1 SQVTM, CDR2 ANQGSEA. V was cut by 7 bases and J by 9 bases, with 12 bases left in between. CDR3 length: 10 residues. CDR3 region: CSADKGAQYF. DNA of the CDR3: TGCAGCGCCGATAAGGGGGCCCAGTACTTC.

This chain joins TRBV9 and TRBJ1-1; 11 nucleotides align to TRBD1. Germline CDR1 reads SGDLS; CDR2 reads YYNGEE. The CDR3 runs 16 residues. Trimming removed 4 bases from V and 4 bases from J; junction bases left unmatched: 9. CDR3 nucleotide sequence: TGTGCCAGCAGCAAAGGCCTTGGACAGGGGGCCACTGAAGCTTTCTTT. This gives the protein CASSKGLGQGATEAFF.

The rearrangement uses TRBV30 and TRBJ1-2; D might be TRBD1 (5 bases). Trimming stripped 1 base from V and 5 bases from J, with 8 bases between. This CDR3 spans 12 amino acids. Germline assignment: CDR1 GTSNPN and CDR2 SVGIG (reference sequence). The CDR3 here is CAWSAGPYGYTF. CDR3 coding DNA: TGTGCCTGGAGTGCGGGACCGTATGGCTACACCTTC. The variable domain in full, with the rest retrieved from reference TRBV30 and TRBJ1-2, is SQTIHQWPATLVQPVGSPLSLECTVEGTSNPNLYWYRQAAGRGLQLLFYSVGIGQISSEVPQNLSASRPQDRQFILSSKKLLLSDSGFYLCAWSAGPYGYTFGSGTRLTVV.

This clone was detected a few times. The chain carries TRBV2 and TRBJ1-2, with D uncertain. The CDR3 loop spans 14 amino acids. Germline CDR1 and CDR2: SNHLY and FYNNEI. V dropped 2 bases and J dropped 2 bases, with 9 bases sitting between them. This CDR3 is CASSEIVNNYGYTF. CDR3 nucleotide sequence: TGTGCCAGCAGTGAAATTGTTAACAACTATGGCTACACCTTC.

The chain couples TRBV30 to TRBJ2-3; 8 nucleotides match TRBD1. V dropped 2 bases and J dropped 6; count of bases not matched to a gene: 4. CDR1 is GTSNPN and CDR2 is SVGIG in the germline V gene (reference sequence). The CDR3 runs 13 residues. The CDR3 nucleotides are TGTGCCTGGAGTCTGGCAGGGGGCGATACGCAGTATTTT. Translated: CAWSLAGGDTQYF.